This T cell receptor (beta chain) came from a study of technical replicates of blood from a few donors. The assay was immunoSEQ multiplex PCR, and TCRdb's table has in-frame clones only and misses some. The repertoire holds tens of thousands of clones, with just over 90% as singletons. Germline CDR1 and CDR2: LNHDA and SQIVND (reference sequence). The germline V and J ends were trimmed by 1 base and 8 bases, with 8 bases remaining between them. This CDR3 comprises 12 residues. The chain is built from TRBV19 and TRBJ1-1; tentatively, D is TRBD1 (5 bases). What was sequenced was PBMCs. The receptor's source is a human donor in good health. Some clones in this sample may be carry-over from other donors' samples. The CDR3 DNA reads TGTGCCAGTAGTATAGGGGCAGGGGAAGCTTTCTTT. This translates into CASSIGAGEAFF.